The 26 T cell receptor beta chains below all came from one sample that was sequenced in a study of early T cells in non-severe SARS-CoV-2 infection. MiXCR was run by TCRdb on the 5' RACE reads, yielding one entry per CDR3 protein. The table records about 89,000 distinct CDR3 sequences, around 15% of them present only once. Material: whole blood. These receptors came from an adult who was a healthcare worker with PCR-confirmed SARS-CoV-2 infection or an uninfected control (not recorded which).

This clonotype has a handful of counts. This chain links TRBV18 with TRBJ2-7, with 7 bases aligning to TRBD1. The CDR3 spans 14 residues. V trimming: 3 bases; J trimming: 2 bases; junction bases outside the gene matches: 4. Germline-derived CDR1 and CDR2 are KGHSH and LQKENI. The CDR3 here is CASSPPGQPYEQYV. CDR3 coding DNA: TGTGCCAGCTCACCCCCGGGACAGCCCTACGAGCAGTACGTC.

This clonotype was counted only a few times. The genes are TRBV4-1 and TRBJ1-4, with unresolved D. Trimming took off 0 bases at V and 7 bases at J, with 18 bases between the two ends. This CDR3 is built from 17 residues. Germline V gene sequence: CDR1 MGHRA, CDR2 YSYEKL. CDR3 DNA sequence: TGCGCCAGCAGCCAAGATCCTAGTGAAGCGGCGGGTGAAAAACTGTTTTTT. Translating gives CASSQDPSEAAGEKLFF.

This clonotype was seen a few times. The V call is TRBV12-3 or TRBV12-4, the J call TRBJ2-1; TRBD2 matches at 10 bases. The CDR3 is made up of 18 amino acids. Germline trimming cut 3 bases from V and 0 bases from J; bases unmatched to any gene: 8. CDR3 coding DNA: TGTGCCAGCAGTTTGGGTAGCGGGGGGCTCAGCTCCTACAATGAGCAGTTCTTC. Translating it yields CASSLGSGGLSSYNEQFF.

The chain employs TRBV5-4 and TRBJ2-3; 9 bases are a match to TRBD2. Per the germline V gene, CDR1 is SGHNT and CDR2 is YYREEE (reference sequence). After removal of 3 bases from V and 4 bases from J, the junction contained 6 bases not matched to a gene. The CDR3 is 15 amino acids. CDR3 region: CASSSAAGGPDTQYF. Here the CDR3 DNA reads TGTGCCAGCAGCTCGGCGGCGGGGGGGCCAGATACGCAGTATTTT.

The chain joins TRBV12-3 or TRBV12-4 to TRBJ1-5, with D uncertain. This CDR3 is built from 14 residues. V was clipped by 7 bases and J by 7 bases, with 17 bases between them. CDR3 region: CASTPSRGSQPQHF. CDR3 coding DNA: TGTGCCAGCACCCCGTCTCGGGGAAGCCAGCCCCAGCATTTT.

The CDR3 coding sequence is TGTGCCAGCGGCCACAATGAGCAGTTCTTC. Its protein is CASGHNEQFF. The chain has TRBV12-3 or TRBV12-4 and TRBJ2-1; D not certain. The CDR3 runs 10 residues. Trimming shortened V by 8 bases and J by 5 bases, and 4 bases separated the two germline ends.

This clonotype was seen a few times. The DNA of the CDR3 is TGTGCCAGCAGCTTAGTGGTCTACAGGGGTAGCGAAAAACTGTTTTTT. It is translated as CASSLVVYRGSEKLFF. The chain recombines TRBV7-9 with TRBJ1-4; 7 nucleotides line up with TRBD1. The J segment lost 8 bases and the V segment lost 1 base, leaving 10 bases of the junction unmatched. This CDR3 spans 16 amino acids. Germline V gene data show CDR1 as SEHNR and CDR2 as FQNEAQ (reference sequence). The whole variable domain, filled in from reference TRBV7-9 and TRBJ1-4, reads DTGVSQNPRHKITKRGQNVTFRCDPISEHNRLYWYRQTLGQGPEFLTYFQNEAQLEKSRLLSDRFSAERPKGSFSTLEIQRTEQGDSAMYLCASSLVVYRGSEKLFFGSGTQLSVL.

Worth noting for this clonotype: This may be a read error, as it is one base from a much larger clone. The rearrangement uses TRBV7-3 and TRBJ2-5; D ambiguous. The CDR3 consists of 15 residues. CDR1 is SGHTA, CDR2 FQGTGA, per germline. The CDR3 loop is CASSPLPPPQVTQYF. CDR3 DNA sequence: TGTGCCAGCAGCCCCCTACCTCCCCCACAAGTGACCCAGTACTTC.

This chain uses TRBV12-3 or TRBV12-4 with TRBJ2-2, with D possibly being TRBD2 (6 bases). The CDR3 totals 14 residues. Trimming cost V 6 bases and J 1 base, with 9 bases left between them. CDR3 nucleotides: TGTGCCAGCAGCAAGGAGGGGAACACCGGGGAGCTGTTTTTT. This gives the protein CASSKEGNTGELFF.

In this sample, this clonotype turned up a few times. This chain links TRBV2 with TRBJ1-2; tentative D call: TRBD1 (5 bases). Germline CDR1 reads SNHLY; CDR2 reads FYNNEI. Trimming removed 4 bases at V and 0 bases at J, with 12 bases between. The CDR3 is 15 residues long. This CDR3 reads CASSGQDTPNYGYTF. CDR3 in DNA: TGTGCCAGCAGTGGTCAGGACACCCCTAACTATGGCTACACCTTC. The whole variable domain, filled in from reference TRBV2 and TRBJ1-2, reads EPEVTQTPSHQVTQMGQEVILRCVPISNHLYFYWYRQILGQKVEFLVSFYNNEISEKSEIFDDQFSVERPDGSNFTLKIRSTKLEDSAMYFCASSGQDTPNYGYTFGSGTRLTVV.

This clonotype was seen a handful of times. The J gene is TRBJ2-6, the V gene TRBV4-1; D ambiguous. The CDR3 loop spans 17 amino acids. V lost 2 bases and J 0 bases, leaving 11 bases between the germline ends. Germline V gene lookup returns CDR1 MGHRA and CDR2 YSYEKL. The CDR3 loop is CASSQTSHLSGANVLTF. CDR3 bases: TGCGCCAGCAGCCAAACTTCACACCTCTCTGGGGCCAACGTCCTGACTTTC.

The table lists this clonotype with a few counts. The CDR3 loop is CASSPTGGYNEQFF. The CDR3 coding sequence is TGTGCCAGCAGCCCAACGGGGGGCTACAATGAGCAGTTCTTC. V is TRBV11-2 and J is TRBJ2-1, with TRBD2 matching over 7 bases. This CDR3 comprises 14 residues. V shed 5 bases, J shed 3 bases, and the junction held 4 bases outside the gene matches. Germline lookup yields CDR1 SGHAT and CDR2 FQNNGV.

The table lists this clonotype with many counts. The genes are TRBV10-2 and TRBJ1-1; D is uncertain. V shed 0 bases and J shed 4 bases, with 12 bases lying between them. The CDR3 loop spans 15 amino acids. CDR1 WSHSY and CDR2 SAAADI come from the germline V gene. The CDR3 DNA is TGCGCCAGCAGTGAGTCGACCTGGTGGACCACTGAAGCTTTCTTT. This encodes CASSESTWWTTEAFF.

CDR3 residues: CASSFSTTDTQYF. CDR3 in DNA: TGTGCCAGCAGTTTTTCTACCACAGATACGCAGTATTTT. V gene TRBV12-3 or TRBV12-4 combines with J gene TRBJ2-3; D unresolved. V lost 3 bases to trimming and J lost 2 bases, with 6 bases between them. This CDR3 is built from 13 residues.

J is TRBJ1-6 and V is TRBV6-5; 9 bases match TRBD1. The CDR3 totals 14 residues. Germline V gene lookup returns CDR1 MNHEY and CDR2 SVGAGI. V lost 6 bases to trimming and J lost 7 bases; unmatched junction nucleotides: 4. In DNA form, the CDR3 reads TGTGCCAGCAGGGGACAGGGTGTAAATTCACCCCTCCACTTT. It encodes CASRGQGVNSPLHF.

This clonotype was found many times. The chain has TRBV24-1 and TRBJ2-4, with D perhaps matching TRBD2 (6 bases). Germline CDR1 is KGHDR and CDR2 is SFDVKD. CDR3 length: 15 residues. Trimming stripped 3 bases from V and 3 bases from J, with 11 bases between. The CDR3 is CATSDAGKFKNIQYF. The CDR3 DNA is TGTGCCACCAGTGATGCGGGGAAGTTCAAAAACATTCAGTACTTC.

This clonotype was seen many times. This chain links TRBV7-3 with TRBJ2-3; TRBD2 matches at 9 bases. Looked up from germline, CDR1 is SGHTA and CDR2 is FQGTGA. The CDR3 covers 17 residues. Trimming at V came to 3 bases and at J to 3 bases, leaving 10 bases not matched to a gene. CDR3 in DNA: TGTGCCAGCAGCTTGATGCGGGGGGGCGTATCTACAGATACGCAGTATTTT. Translation: CASSLMRGGVSTDTQYF.

The chain has TRBV6-2 or TRBV6-3 and TRBJ2-6; D ambiguous. The CDR3 has 15 residues. Trimming took 2 bases from V and 2 from J, leaving 7 bases between them. CDR1 and CDR2 (germline): MNHEY, SVGEGT. CDR3 loop: CASSYGGPGANVLTF. In DNA, the CDR3 is TGTGCCAGCAGTTACGGCGGCCCTGGGGCCAACGTCCTGACTTTC.

This clonotype occurred many times. CDR3 loop: CASSLGLAGTLGYF. DNA of the CDR3: TGTGCCAGCAGCCTAGGACTAGCGGGGACTTTGGGGTATTTT. The V call is TRBV5-6, the J call TRBJ2-3, with 12 nucleotides matching TRBD2. From germline, CDR1 is SGHDT and CDR2 YYEEEE. The CDR3 extends over 14 amino acids. V was pared by 4 bases and J by 14 bases, with 11 bases of the junction left unmatched.

This chain joins TRBV3-1 and TRBJ2-4, with 7 bases aligning to TRBD1. The length of the CDR3 is 15 residues. Trimming cost V 2 bases and J 3 bases; bases outside gene matches: 4. The germline CDR1 and CDR2 sequences are LGHDT and YNNKEL (reference sequence). The CDR3 here is CASSQNRDSKNIQYF. The CDR3, as DNA: TGTGCCAGCAGCCAAAACCGGGACAGCAAAAACATTCAGTACTTC. Using reference TRBV3-1 and TRBJ2-4 for the parts outside the CDR3, the full variable domain is DTAVSQTPKYLVTQMGNDKSIKCEQNLGHDTMYWYKQDSKKFLKIMFSYNNKELIINETVPNRFSPKSPDKAHLNLHINSLELGDSAVYFCASSQNRDSKNIQYFGAGTRLSVL.

This clonotype was seen only once. The chain has TRBV27 and TRBJ2-3, with D possibly called TRBD1 or TRBD2 (5 bases each). Germline V gives CDR1 MNHEY, CDR2 SMNVEV (reference sequence). Trimming shortened V by 1 base and J by 0 bases, and 8 bases separated the two germline ends. This CDR3 contains 15 residues. Here the CDR3 DNA reads TGTGCCAGCAGTTTATGGGGACGGAGCACAGATACGCAGTATTTT. This translates into CASSLWGRSTDTQYF.

A few counts support this clonotype. V usage is TRBV20-1 and J usage is TRBJ1-4; a possible D gene is TRBD1 (5 bases). The length of the CDR3 is 14 residues. The germline gives CDR1 DFQATT, CDR2 SNEGSKA (reference sequence). CDR3 in DNA: TGCAGCGCACTCGTGGGGGCAACTAATGAAAAACTGTTTTTT. Translating it yields CSALVGATNEKLFF.

There are a few counts of this clonotype. V usage is TRBV20-1 and J usage is TRBJ2-3; D perhaps matches TRBD2 (5 bases). This CDR3 spans 15 amino acids. CDR1 and CDR2 (germline): DFQATT, SNEGSKA (reference sequence). V gave up 4 bases and J gave up 4 bases, with 18 bases separating them. This CDR3 reads CSAIYFGKAADTQYF. The CDR3 DNA follows: TGCAGTGCTATCTACTTCGGTAAAGCGGCAGATACGCAGTATTTT.

The sample holds many counts of this clonotype. The rearrangement joins TRBV20-1 to TRBJ2-4; TRBD2 aligns across 11 bases. With 6 bases clipped from V and 6 bases from J, the junction kept 4 bases outside the gene matches. The CDR3 loop spans 13 amino acids. Germline V lookup: CDR1 DFQATT, CDR2 SNEGSKA (reference sequence). This CDR3 is CSARLAGGNIQYF. In DNA form, the CDR3 reads TGCAGTGCCCGGCTAGCGGGGGGAAACATTCAGTACTTC.

The chain joins TRBV10-1 to TRBJ2-1; D gene ambiguous. The germline V gene encodes CDR1 WNHNN and CDR2 SYGVQD (reference sequence). V shed 0 bases and J shed 10 bases, with 7 bases lying between them. This CDR3 comprises 12 residues. CDR3 in DNA: TGCGCCAGCAGTGAGTCCTTAAACGAGCAGTTCTTC. Translating it yields CASSESLNEQFF.

The chain links TRBV14 to TRBJ2-1; 15 nucleotides agree with TRBD2. Germline CDR1 SGHDN, CDR2 FVKESK. The trim removed 4 bases at V and 11 bases at J, leaving 6 bases unmatched. The CDR3 length is 15 residues. CDR3 sequence (DNA): TGTGCCAGCAGCCGTCAGGGACTAGCGGGGGGCAAGCAGTTCTTC. This gives the protein CASSRQGLAGGKQFF.